Presented here are 10 T cell receptor beta chains from one specimen sequenced in a study of blood T cells in healthy people across ages. For the second PCR, which ran for 7 to 11 cycles, a sample-barcoded 5' primer and a J-beta primer mix were used. MiXCR, run by TCRdb on the 5' RACE reads, gives a single entry per CDR3 protein. Here the sample spans some 1.1 million distinct CDR3 sequences, roughly two fifths being singletons. The sequencing sample was made of blood. The receptor source for this set is a man younger than 35 in good health.

The rearrangement joins TRBV9 to TRBJ2-3; tentative D call: TRBD1 (6 bases). V was shortened by 3 bases and J by 2 bases, with 16 bases between the two germline ends. Germline V gene sequence: CDR1 SGDLS, CDR2 YYNGEE. CDR3 length: 16 residues. The CDR3 loop is CASSASSGTNTDTQYF. The CDR3 bases are TGTGCCAGCAGCGCATCTTCCGGGACAAACACAGATACGCAGTATTTT.

The chain employs TRBV6-2 or TRBV6-3 and TRBJ2-1; D call uncertain. Germline CDR1 and CDR2: MNHEY and SVGEGT. The CDR3 has 16 residues. V lost 6 bases and J 8 bases, leaving 23 bases between the germline ends. CDR3 residues: CASRPTITVVKDEQFF. In DNA, the CDR3 is TGTGCCAGCAGACCTACTATTACGGTGGTAAAAGATGAGCAGTTCTTC.

This clonotype was seen repeatedly, ten times or more. This chain links TRBV9 with TRBJ2-3; 9 bases line up with TRBD1. Germline V gene sequence: CDR1 SGDLS, CDR2 YYNGEE. V was clipped by 4 bases and J by 5 bases; unmatched bases: 5. This CDR3 comprises 14 residues. The CDR3 loop is CASSQGTGLDTQYF. The CDR3 nucleotides are TGTGCCAGCAGCCAGGGGACAGGGCTAGATACGCAGTATTTT.

The genes are TRBV9 and TRBJ2-1; D is possibly TRBD1 or TRBD2 (5 bases each). V lost 3 bases, J lost 1 base, and 14 bases lay in between. CDR1 is SGDLS and CDR2 is YYNGEE in the germline V gene. The CDR3 covers 16 residues. The DNA for the CDR3 is TGTGCCAGCAGCGCTCCGGGACGAGGGTCCTACAATGAGCAGTTCTTC. It codes for CASSAPGRGSYNEQFF.

This chain joins TRBV15 and TRBJ1-5; D ambiguous. CDR3 length equals 14 residues. Germline V gives CDR1 LNHNV, CDR2 YYDKDF (reference sequence). V was trimmed by 1 base and J by 1 base, leaving 5 bases between them. The CDR3 region has the DNA TGTGCCACCAGCAGAGGTAGGAGCAATCAGCCCCAGCATTTT. Protein: CATSRGRSNQPQHF.

This clonotype has a handful of counts. The chain is built from TRBV15 and TRBJ1-1; possibly TRBD1 for D (5 bases). Trimming took off 0 bases at V and 5 bases at J, with 10 bases between the two ends. The CDR3 runs 14 residues. The V gene's germline CDR1 is LNHNV and CDR2 YYDKDF (reference sequence). The CDR3 DNA follows: TGTGCCACCAGCAGAGATCGAAGGGGAACTGAAGCTTTCTTT. The encoded protein is CATSRDRRGTEAFF.

This chain links TRBV7-9 with TRBJ2-7; 9 bases align to TRBD1. J gave up 2 bases and V 4 bases, and 6 bases lay outside the gene matches. Germline V lookup: CDR1 SEHNR, CDR2 FQNEAQ (reference sequence). The CDR3 spans 15 residues. The CDR3 is CASSSRTGETYEQYF. For the CDR3, the DNA is TGTGCCAGCAGCTCTAGGACAGGGGAGACCTACGAGCAGTACTTC.

The V gene is TRBV7-3, the J gene TRBJ2-1, with 8 bases that match TRBD1. V was clipped by 5 bases and J by 4 bases; unmatched bases: 10. Germline V CDR1 and CDR2: SGHTA, FQGTGA. The CDR3 is 16 amino acids. CDR3: CASSETGGSAYNEQFF. For the CDR3, the DNA is TGTGCCAGCAGCGAAACAGGGGGTTCTGCATACAATGAGCAGTTCTTC.

J is TRBJ2-5 and V is TRBV5-1; 7 nucleotides align to TRBD1. J was trimmed by 3 bases and V by 4 bases; bases with no gene match: 3. Germline V lookup: CDR1 SGHRS, CDR2 YFSETQ. The CDR3 runs to 13 residues. CDR3 nucleotides: TGCGCCAGCAGCCCGACAGGGAAAGAGACCCAGTACTTC. Its protein is CASSPTGKETQYF.

The rearrangement uses TRBV11-1 and TRBJ2-2; maybe TRBD1 (6 bases). The CDR3 has 18 amino acids. From germline, CDR1 is SGHAT and CDR2 FQDESV (reference sequence). With 5 bases removed from V and 6 bases from J, the gap between germline ends came to 25 bases. CDR3 bases: TGTGCCAGCAGCCGACCCCGACTGGTCCAAAAGGGGGCCGGGGAGCTGTTTTTT. Its protein product is CASSRPRLVQKGAGELFF.